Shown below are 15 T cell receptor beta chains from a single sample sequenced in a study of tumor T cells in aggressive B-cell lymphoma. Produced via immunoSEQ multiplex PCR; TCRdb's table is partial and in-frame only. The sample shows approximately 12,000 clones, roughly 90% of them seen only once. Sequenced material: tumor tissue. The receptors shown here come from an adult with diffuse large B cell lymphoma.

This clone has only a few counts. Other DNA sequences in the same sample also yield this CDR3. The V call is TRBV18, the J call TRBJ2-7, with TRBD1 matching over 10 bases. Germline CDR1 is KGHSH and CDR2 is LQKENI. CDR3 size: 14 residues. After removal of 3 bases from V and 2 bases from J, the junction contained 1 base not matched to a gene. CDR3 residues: CASSPGTGAYEQYF. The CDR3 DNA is TGTGCCAGCTCACCCGGGACAGGGGCCTACGAGCAGTACTTC.

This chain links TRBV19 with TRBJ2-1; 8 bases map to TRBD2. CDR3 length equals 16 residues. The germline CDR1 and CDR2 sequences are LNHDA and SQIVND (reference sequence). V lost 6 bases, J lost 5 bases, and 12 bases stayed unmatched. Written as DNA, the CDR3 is TGTGCCAGTAGCCGGGGGGGAGCGGGCGGAGACAATGAGCAGTTCTTC. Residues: CASSRGGAGGDNEQFF. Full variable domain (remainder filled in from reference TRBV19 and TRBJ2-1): DGGITQSPKYLFRKEGQNVTLSCEQNLNHDAMYWYRQDPGQGLRLIYYSQIVNDFQKGDIAEGYSVSREKKESFPLTVTSAQKNPTAFYLCASSRGGAGGDNEQFFGPGTRLTVL.

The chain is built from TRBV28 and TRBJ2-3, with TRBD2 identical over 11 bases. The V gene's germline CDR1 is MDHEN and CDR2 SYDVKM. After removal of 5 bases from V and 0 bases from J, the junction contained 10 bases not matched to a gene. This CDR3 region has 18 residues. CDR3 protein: CASSPSRLAGGSTDTQYF. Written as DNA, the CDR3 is TGTGCCAGCAGTCCCTCCCGTCTAGCGGGAGGAAGCACAGATACGCAGTATTTT.

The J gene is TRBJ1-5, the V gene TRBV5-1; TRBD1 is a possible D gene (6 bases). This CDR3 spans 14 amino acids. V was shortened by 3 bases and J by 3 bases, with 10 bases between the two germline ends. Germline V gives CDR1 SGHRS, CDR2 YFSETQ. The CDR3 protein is CASSSGQPNQPQHF. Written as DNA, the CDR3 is TGCGCCAGCAGCTCAGGACAGCCCAATCAGCCCCAGCATTTT.

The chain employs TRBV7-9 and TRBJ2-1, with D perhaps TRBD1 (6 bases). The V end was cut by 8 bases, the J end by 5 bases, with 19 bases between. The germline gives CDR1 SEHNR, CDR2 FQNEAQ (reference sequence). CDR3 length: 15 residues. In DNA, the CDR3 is TGTGCCAGCGCTCACAGGGATAGGGTCGACAATGAGCAGTTCTTC. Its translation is CASAHRDRVDNEQFF. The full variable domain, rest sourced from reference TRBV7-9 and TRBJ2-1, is DTGVSQNPRHKITKRGQNVTFRCDPISEHNRLYWYRQTLGQGPEFLTYFQNEAQLEKSRLLSDRFSAERPKGSFSTLEIQRTEQGDSAMYLCASAHRDRVDNEQFFGPGTRLTVL.

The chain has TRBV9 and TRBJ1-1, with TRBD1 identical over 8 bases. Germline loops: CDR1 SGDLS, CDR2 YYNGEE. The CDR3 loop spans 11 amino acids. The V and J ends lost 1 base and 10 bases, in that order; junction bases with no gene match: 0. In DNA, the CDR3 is TGTGCCAGCAGCGTACAGGGGGCAGCTTTCTTT. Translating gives CASSVQGAAFF.

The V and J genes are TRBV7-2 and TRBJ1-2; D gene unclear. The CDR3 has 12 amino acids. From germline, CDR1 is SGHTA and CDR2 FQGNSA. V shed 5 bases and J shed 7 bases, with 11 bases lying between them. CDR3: CASSRPGVGYTF. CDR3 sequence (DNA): TGTGCCAGCAGCCGCCCCGGGGTTGGCTACACCTTC.

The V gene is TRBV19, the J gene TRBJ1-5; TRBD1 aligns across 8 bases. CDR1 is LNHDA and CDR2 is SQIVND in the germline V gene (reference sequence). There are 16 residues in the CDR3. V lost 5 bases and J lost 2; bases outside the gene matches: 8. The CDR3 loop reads CASSPQGATGNQPQHF. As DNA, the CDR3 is TGTGCCAGTAGTCCCCAGGGGGCTACGGGCAATCAGCCCCAGCATTTT.

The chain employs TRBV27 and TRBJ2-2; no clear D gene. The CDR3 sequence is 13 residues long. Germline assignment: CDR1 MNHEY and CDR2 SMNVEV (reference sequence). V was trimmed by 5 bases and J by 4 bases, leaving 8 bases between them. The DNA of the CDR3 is TGTGCCAGCAGTCTTCTCGGCACCGGGGAGCTGTTTTTT. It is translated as CASSLLGTGELFF.

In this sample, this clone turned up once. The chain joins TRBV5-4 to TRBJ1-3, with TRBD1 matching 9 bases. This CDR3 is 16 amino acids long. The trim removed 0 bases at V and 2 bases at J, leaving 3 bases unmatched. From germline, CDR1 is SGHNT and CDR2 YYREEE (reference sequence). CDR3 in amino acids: CASSLVRQGAGNTIYF. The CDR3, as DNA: TGTGCCAGCAGCTTGGTTCGACAGGGGGCTGGAAACACCATATATTTT. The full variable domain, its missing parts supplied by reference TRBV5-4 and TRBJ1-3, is ETGVTQSPTHLIKTRGQQVTLRCSSQSGHNTVSWYQQALGQGPQFIFQYYREEENGRGNFPPRFSGLQFPNYSSELNVNALELDDSALYLCASSLVRQGAGNTIYFGEGSWLTVV.

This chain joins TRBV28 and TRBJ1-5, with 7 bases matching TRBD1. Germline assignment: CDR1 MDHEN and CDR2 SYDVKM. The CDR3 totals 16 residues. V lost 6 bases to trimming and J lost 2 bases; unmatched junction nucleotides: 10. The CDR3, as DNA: TGTGCCAGCAGCCGAACAGGGGAATGGCGCAATCAGCCCCAGCATTTT. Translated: CASSRTGEWRNQPQHF. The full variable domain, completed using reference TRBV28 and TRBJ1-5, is DVKVTQSSRYLVKRTGEKVFLECVQDMDHENMFWYRQDPGLGLRLIYFSYDVKMKEKGDIPEGYSVSREKKERFSLILESASTNQTSMYLCASSRTGEWRNQPQHFGDGTRLSIL.

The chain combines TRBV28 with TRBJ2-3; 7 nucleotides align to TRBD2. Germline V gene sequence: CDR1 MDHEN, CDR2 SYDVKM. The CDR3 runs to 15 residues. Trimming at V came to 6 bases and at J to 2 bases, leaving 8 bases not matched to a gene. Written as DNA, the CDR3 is TGTGCCAGCAGGCCCACTAGCGATTACACAGATACGCAGTATTTT. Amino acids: CASRPTSDYTDTQYF.

The CDR3 DNA reads as TGTGCCAGTGCCGGGACAGAGTTCTACGAGCAGTACTTC. Residues: CASAGTEFYEQYF. The chain employs TRBV7-9 and TRBJ2-7, with TRBD1 matching 7 bases. With 9 bases clipped from V and 3 bases from J, the junction kept 8 bases outside the gene matches. CDR1 is SEHNR, CDR2 FQNEAQ, per germline (reference sequence). The CDR3 contains 13 residues.

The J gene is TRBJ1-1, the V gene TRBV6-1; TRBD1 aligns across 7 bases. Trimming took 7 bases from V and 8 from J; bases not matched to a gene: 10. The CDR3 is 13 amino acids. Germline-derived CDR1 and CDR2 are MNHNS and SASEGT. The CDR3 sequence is CASTYDRVREAFF. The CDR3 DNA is TGTGCCAGCACCTACGACAGGGTCAGAGAAGCTTTCTTT.

The CDR3 bases are TGTGCCAGCAGTGAGACAGGGCAGTATCAGCCCCAGCATTTT. It is translated as CASSETGQYQPQHF. The gene calls are TRBV6-1 and TRBJ1-5, with 7 bases identical to TRBD1. Germline-derived CDR1 and CDR2 are MNHNS and SASEGT. V trimming: 3 bases; J trimming: 5 bases; junction bases outside the gene matches: 4. This CDR3 is built from 14 residues.